The 25 T cell receptor beta chains reported below all come from one sample, sequenced in a study of blood T cell repertoires in COVID-19. Produced via immunoSEQ multiplex PCR; TCRdb's table is partial and in-frame only. The sample has 200,000 or so clones, about 91% seen once. What was sequenced was PBMCs or T cells enriched from blood (not recorded which). The receptors stem from a woman aged 40 to 50 with acute COVID-19.

The chain recombines TRBV7-8 with TRBJ1-1, with D perhaps TRBD1 (5 bases). The V gene's germline CDR1 is SGHVS and CDR2 FQNEAQ. Trimming removed 3 bases at V and 3 bases at J, with 11 bases between. CDR3 length: 14 residues. The CDR3 region is CASSFPGGDTEAFF. The CDR3 nucleotides are TGTGCCAGCAGCTTTCCCGGGGGAGACACTGAAGCTTTCTTT. Combining the CDR3 with reference TRBV7-8 and TRBJ1-1 gives the whole variable domain GAGVSQSPRYKVAKRGQDVALRCDPISGHVSLFWYQQALGQGPEFLTYFQNEAQLDKSGLPSDRFFAERPEGSVSTLKIQRTQQEDSAVYLCASSFPGGDTEAFFGQGTRLTVV.

This clone was recorded once. The J gene is TRBJ1-5, the V gene TRBV30, with a weak D call TRBD1 (5 bases). The germline gives CDR1 GTSNPN, CDR2 SVGIG (reference sequence). The V end was cut by 1 base, the J end by 3 bases, with 7 bases between. The CDR3 runs 13 residues. The CDR3: CAWSGGDNQPQHF. CDR3 nucleotides: TGTGCCTGGAGTGGGGGGGACAATCAGCCCCAGCATTTT. Combining the CDR3 with reference TRBV30 and TRBJ1-5 gives the whole variable domain SQTIHQWPATLVQPVGSPLSLECTVEGTSNPNLYWYRQAAGRGLQLLFYSVGIGQISSEVPQNLSASRPQDRQFILSSKKLLLSDSGFYLCAWSGGDNQPQHFGDGTRLSIL.

The CDR3 DNA follows: TGTGCCAGCTCGGGACTTCAGAACACCGGGGAGCTGTTTTTT. Its translation: CASSGLQNTGELFF. V usage is TRBV19 and J usage is TRBJ2-2, with D possibly TRBD2 on 6 matching bases. Trimming took off 9 bases at V and 1 base at J, with 12 bases between the two ends. This CDR3 is built from 14 residues. Germline assignment: CDR1 LNHDA and CDR2 SQIVND (reference sequence). The full variable domain, its missing parts supplied by reference TRBV19 and TRBJ2-2, is DGGITQSPKYLFRKEGQNVTLSCEQNLNHDAMYWYRQDPGQGLRLIYYSQIVNDFQKGDIAEGYSVSREKKESFPLTVTSAQKNPTAFYLCASSGLQNTGELFFGEGSRLTVL.

The rearrangement links TRBV2 to TRBJ2-3; 9 bases line up with TRBD1. CDR1 is SNHLY and CDR2 is FYNNEI in the germline V gene. The CDR3 sequence is 14 residues long. V lost 7 bases, J lost 5 bases, and 7 bases stayed unmatched. This CDR3 is CASTRDRVVDTQYF. The CDR3 DNA reads TGTGCCAGCACCAGGGACAGGGTGGTAGATACGCAGTATTTT.

The chain uses TRBV7-3 and TRBJ2-1; D might be TRBD2 (6 bases). Germline CDR1 and CDR2: SGHTA and FQGTGA. Trimming removed 4 bases at V and 2 bases at J, with 12 bases between. The CDR3 sequence is 15 residues long. The CDR3 nucleotides are TGTGCCAGCAGCTCCGCCGGGACTGCCTACAATGAGCAGTTCTTC. Translating it yields CASSSAGTAYNEQFF.

The chain links TRBV24-1 to TRBJ1-3, with D maybe TRBD1 (5 bases). Germline V CDR1 and CDR2: KGHDR, SFDVKD. Trimming took 9 bases from V and 7 from J, leaving 12 bases between them. The CDR3 contains 12 residues. The CDR3 region has the DNA TGTGCCACCCCGGGGGATACCAACACCATATATTTT. Its translation is CATPGDTNTIYF.

The chain employs TRBV13 and TRBJ2-7; D perhaps matches TRBD2 (6 bases). Germline V gene data show CDR1 as PRHDT and CDR2 as FYEKMQ (reference sequence). This CDR3 has 14 amino acids. Trimming pared 5 bases from V and 7 bases from J, leaving 18 bases between. This CDR3 is CASSHSRDSREQYF. CDR3 in DNA: TGTGCCAGCAGCCACAGCCGGGACTCCAGAGAGCAGTACTTC.

The rearrangement joins TRBV3-1 (or the pseudogene TRBV3-2) to TRBJ2-5; 12 bases are a match to TRBD2. The CDR3 runs 17 residues. Per germline, CDR1 LGHDT and CDR2 YNNKEL (reference sequence). Losses at the gene ends were 1 base for V and 5 bases for J; bases not matched to a gene: 8. The CDR3 protein is CASSQGLAGGPVETQYF. The CDR3 nucleotides read TGTGCCAGCAGCCAAGGTCTAGCGGGAGGGCCGGTGGAGACCCAGTACTTC.

The chain combines TRBV7-9 with TRBJ2-7; 11 bases are shared with TRBD2. Germline CDR1 SEHNR, CDR2 FQNEAQ (reference sequence). The CDR3 length is 17 residues. V dropped 2 bases and J dropped 3; count of bases not matched to a gene: 9. The CDR3 nucleotides read TGTGCCAGCAGCTTATTTTCGGGGGGACTAGCGGACTACGAGCAGTACTTC. Protein: CASSLFSGGLADYEQYF.

V usage is TRBV29-1 and J usage is TRBJ2-4, with D tentatively TRBD2 (6 bases). The CDR3 has 15 residues. With 3 bases removed from V and 0 bases from J, the gap between germline ends came to 12 bases. CDR1 is SQVTM, CDR2 ANQGSEA, per germline. The CDR3 region is CSVESGGRAKNIQYF. The CDR3 DNA reads TGCAGCGTTGAGAGTGGAGGGAGAGCCAAAAACATTCAGTACTTC.

J is TRBJ1-2 and V is TRBV18, with 9 bases fitting TRBD1. CDR3 size: 17 residues. CDR1 is KGHSH and CDR2 is LQKENI in the germline V gene. J gave up 4 bases and V 1 base, and 10 bases lay outside the gene matches. The CDR3 region has the DNA TGTGCCAGCTCACCACAAGGGACAGGGTCCTTCTCCTATGGCTACACCTTC. Its protein product is CASSPQGTGSFSYGYTF.

V is TRBV19 and J is TRBJ2-2; 10 positions agree with TRBD2. This CDR3 is built from 16 residues. The junction had 4 bases not matched to a gene; V was cut back by 2 bases and J by 4 bases. Germline-derived CDR1 and CDR2 are LNHDA and SQIVND (reference sequence). CDR3 DNA sequence: TGTGCCAGTAGTATACTAGCGGGAGTTGTCACCGGGGAGCTGTTTTTT. This sequence encodes CASSILAGVVTGELFF.

V usage is TRBV6-6 and J usage is TRBJ2-1; 13 bases agree with TRBD2. This CDR3 region has 20 residues. Germline V CDR1 and CDR2: MNHNY, SVGAGI (reference sequence). The V gene end was trimmed by 5 bases and the J gene end by 0 bases; junction bases not matched to a gene: 13. CDR3 region: CASSPPGTSGNTRSYNEQFF. CDR3 coding DNA: TGTGCCAGCAGTCCCCCTGGGACTAGCGGGAACACGCGCTCCTACAATGAGCAGTTCTTC.

This chain connects TRBV4-1 to TRBJ2-7; a possible D gene is TRBD1 (8 bases). The CDR3 totals 15 residues. The germline gives CDR1 MGHRA, CDR2 YSYEKL. V lost 2 bases, J lost 4 bases, and 15 bases lay in between. The CDR3 DNA sequence: TGCGCCAGCAGCCAACTGGACAGGGAGGGGTACGAGCAGTACTTC. Its translation: CASSQLDREGYEQYF.

V gene TRBV19 combines with J gene TRBJ1-5; D is unclear. CDR1 and CDR2 (germline): LNHDA, SQIVND (reference sequence). The CDR3 has 14 amino acids. V was pared by 8 bases and J by 3 bases, with 14 bases between. CDR3 nucleotides: TGTGCCAGTGGGAGAGACTCCTCCAATCAGCCCCAGCATTTT. As protein: CASGRDSSNQPQHF.

A single count supports this clone. This chain uses TRBV4-1 with TRBJ2-1, with a tentative D call TRBD1 (6 bases). Germline lookup yields CDR1 MGHRA and CDR2 YSYEKL. This CDR3 has 13 amino acids. The V end lost 7 bases, the J end lost 9 bases, and 16 bases lay between the germline ends. The CDR3: CASNQGQGTEQFF. DNA for the CDR3: TGCGCCAGCAACCAGGGTCAGGGGACTGAGCAGTTCTTC.

The V and J genes are TRBV2 and TRBJ1-2; D may be TRBD1 (6 bases). Deletions cut 4 bases from V and 8 bases from J, with 11 bases between. This CDR3 has 12 amino acids. From germline, CDR1 is SNHLY and CDR2 FYNNEI. CDR3 amino acids: CASSVQGPGYTF. CDR3 DNA sequence: TGTGCCAGCAGTGTACAGGGACCCGGCTACACCTTC. The whole variable domain, filled in from reference TRBV2 and TRBJ1-2, reads EPEVTQTPSHQVTQMGQEVILRCVPISNHLYFYWYRQILGQKVEFLVSFYNNEISEKSEIFDDQFSVERPDGSNFTLKIRSTKLEDSAMYFCASSVQGPGYTFGSGTRLTVV.

The chain employs TRBV30 and TRBJ1-5, with a possible D match to TRBD1 (5 bases). The CDR3 runs to 13 residues. V was trimmed by 2 bases and J by 4 bases, leaving 9 bases between them. In germline, CDR1 is GTSNPN, CDR2 SVGIG (reference sequence). CDR3 protein: CAWSQGLNQPQHF. Here the CDR3 DNA reads TGTGCCTGGAGTCAGGGTTTGAATCAGCCCCAGCATTTT.

V usage is TRBV5-1 and J usage is TRBJ2-5, with D tentatively TRBD1 (6 bases). Germline V gene lookup returns CDR1 SGHRS and CDR2 YFSETQ. Between the trimmed V and J ends, which lost 2 bases and 3 bases, there was a span of 11 bases. This CDR3 has 14 residues. CDR3 nucleotide sequence: TGCGCCAGCAGCTTTGGACAGCAAAAAGAGACCCAGTACTTC. Amino acids: CASSFGQQKETQYF.

The rearrangement joins TRBV4-3 to TRBJ2-7; no clear D gene. CDR1 and CDR2 (germline): LGHNA, YSLEER. The V and J ends lost 2 bases and 7 bases respectively, with 18 bases between them. The CDR3 spans 15 residues. For the CDR3, the DNA is TGCGCCAGCAGCCAATTCCTAGGCTCCGATTTTGAGCAGTACTTC. This translates into CASSQFLGSDFEQYF.

This chain connects TRBV4-3 to TRBJ1-4, with TRBD1 matching 8 bases. The CDR3 totals 15 residues. Germline assignment: CDR1 LGHNA and CDR2 YSLEER. Losses at the gene ends were 2 bases for V and 3 bases for J; bases not matched to a gene: 2. The CDR3 is CASSQTGQANEKLFF. The CDR3 DNA follows: TGCGCCAGCAGCCAAACGGGACAGGCTAATGAAAAACTGTTTTTT.

This chain connects TRBV5-5 to TRBJ2-2, with TRBD2 identical over 8 bases. Germline CDR1 reads SGHKS; CDR2 reads YYEKEE (reference sequence). The trim removed 4 bases at V and 7 bases at J, leaving 9 bases unmatched. The CDR3 has 15 residues. Here the CDR3 DNA reads TGTGCCAGCAGCCAGGCCGGGACTAGAGACGGGGAGCTGTTTTTT. Protein sequence: CASSQAGTRDGELFF.

Here the CDR3 reads CATTDSFNSNQPQHF. CDR3 sequence (DNA): TGTGCCACTACCGACAGTTTCAATAGCAATCAGCCCCAGCATTTT. The rearrangement joins TRBV19 to TRBJ1-5, with a possible D match to TRBD1 (5 bases). The CDR3 has 15 amino acids. Germline V gene data show CDR1 as LNHDA and CDR2 as SQIVND (reference sequence). Trimming took off 10 bases at V and 0 bases at J, with 16 bases between the two ends.

The V gene is TRBV7-7, the J gene TRBJ2-1; 9 bases fit TRBD2. This CDR3 region has 16 residues. Per the germline V gene, CDR1 is SSHAT and CDR2 is FNYEAQ (reference sequence). V gave up 5 bases and J gave up 3 bases; unmatched junction bases: 8. CDR3 amino acids: CASSTVAGAHYNEQFF. CDR3 bases: TGTGCCAGCAGCACCGTAGCGGGGGCCCACTACAATGAGCAGTTCTTC.

This chain uses TRBV2 with TRBJ1-6; TRBD1 matches 9 bases. Per germline, CDR1 SNHLY and CDR2 FYNNEI. The CDR3 runs to 14 residues. V shed 3 bases, J shed 7 bases, and the junction held 1 base outside the gene matches. Here the CDR3 reads CASSETGGNSPLHF. The CDR3 DNA reads TGTGCCAGCAGTGAGACAGGGGGGAATTCACCCCTCCACTTT. The full variable domain, completed using reference TRBV2 and TRBJ1-6, is EPEVTQTPSHQVTQMGQEVILRCVPISNHLYFYWYRQILGQKVEFLVSFYNNEISEKSEIFDDQFSVERPDGSNFTLKIRSTKLEDSAMYFCASSETGGNSPLHFGNGTRLTVT.